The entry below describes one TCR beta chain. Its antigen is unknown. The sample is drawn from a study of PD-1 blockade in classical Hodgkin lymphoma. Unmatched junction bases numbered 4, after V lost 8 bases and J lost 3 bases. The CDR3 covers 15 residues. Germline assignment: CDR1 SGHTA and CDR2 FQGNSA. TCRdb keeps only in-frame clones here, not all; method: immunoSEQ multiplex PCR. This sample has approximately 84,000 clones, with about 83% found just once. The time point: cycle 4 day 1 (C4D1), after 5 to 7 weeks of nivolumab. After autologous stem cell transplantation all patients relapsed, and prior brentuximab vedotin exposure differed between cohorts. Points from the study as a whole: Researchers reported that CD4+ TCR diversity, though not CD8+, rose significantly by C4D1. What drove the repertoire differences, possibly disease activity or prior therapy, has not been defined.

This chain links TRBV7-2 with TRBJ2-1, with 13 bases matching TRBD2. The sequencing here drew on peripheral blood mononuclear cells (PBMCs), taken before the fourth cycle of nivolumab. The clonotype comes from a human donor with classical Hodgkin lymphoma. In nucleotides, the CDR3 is TGTGCCAGCCGCCGACTAGCGGGAGGCTACAATGAGCAGTTCTTC. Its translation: CASRRLAGGYNEQFF.